This entry lists 16 T cell receptor beta chains sequenced from one sample in a study of shared clonotypes between healthy human individuals. Terminally differentiated effector memory CD45RA+ cells were excluded by CCR7 positive selection of CD45RO-negative cells. Libraries were prepared by immunoSEQ multiplex PCR; TCRdb keeps only in-frame clonotypes and omits some of them. The repertoire holds around 700,000 clones, about 92% seen once, with 24% in the top ten. Sequencing was performed on naive CD8+ T cells sorted from blood. These TCRs come from a man aged 25-45 years in good health.

The chain has TRBV19 and TRBJ2-7; unclear D gene. The ends were cut back, 3 bases at V and 7 bases at J, with 13 bases in the middle. Germline loops: CDR1 LNHDA, CDR2 SQIVND (reference sequence). The CDR3 runs to 13 residues. The CDR3 DNA reads as TGTGCCAGTAGTATTACAGTCCGGCGAGAGCAGTACTTC. Protein: CASSITVRREQYF. The complete variable domain, with remaining parts taken from reference TRBV19 and TRBJ2-7, reads DGGITQSPKYLFRKEGQNVTLSCEQNLNHDAMYWYRQDPGQGLRLIYYSQIVNDFQKGDIAEGYSVSREKKESFPLTVTSAQKNPTAFYLCASSITVRREQYFGPGTRLTVT.

The CDR3 spells CASRAADSGANVLTF. For the CDR3, the DNA is TGTGCCAGCAGAGCCGCCGACTCTGGGGCCAACGTCCTGACTTTC. This chain connects TRBV27 to TRBJ2-6; D is unclear. The CDR3 is made up of 15 amino acids. Between the trimmed V and J ends, which lost 6 bases and 0 bases, there was a span of 9 bases. Germline CDR1 MNHEY, CDR2 SMNVEV (reference sequence).

The rearrangement joins TRBV6-5 to TRBJ2-1; 13 nucleotides align to TRBD2. After removal of 0 bases from V and 9 bases from J, the junction contained 5 bases not matched to a gene. Per germline, CDR1 MNHEY and CDR2 SVGAGI. The CDR3 totals 16 residues. The CDR3, as DNA: TGTGCCAGCAGTTACTCGACTGGACTAGCGGGAGTTGAGCAGTTCTTC. It yields the protein CASSYSTGLAGVEQFF.

V usage is TRBV9 and J usage is TRBJ2-6; weak D call: TRBD2 (5 bases). The CDR3 consists of 14 residues. Germline V CDR1 and CDR2: SGDLS, YYNGEE. Trimming removed 8 bases from V and 2 bases from J, with 11 bases in between. CDR3 in amino acids: CASTTGTGANVLTF. The CDR3 DNA reads as TGTGCCAGTACTACGGGAACTGGGGCCAACGTCCTGACTTTC.

V and J are TRBV13 and TRBJ2-7; no definite D call. The V gene lost 0 bases and the J gene lost 13 bases, with 13 bases spanning the gap. The CDR3 extends over 12 amino acids. The V gene's germline CDR1 is PRHDT and CDR2 FYEKMQ (reference sequence). CDR3: CASSLGPGRGYF. CDR3 nucleotide sequence: TGTGCCAGCAGCTTAGGTCCAGGCCGCGGATACTTC.

This sequence joins TRBV27 and TRBJ2-1; 8 bases agree with TRBD2. Trimming cost V 6 bases and J 6 bases; bases outside gene matches: 13. Germline-derived CDR1 and CDR2 are MNHEY and SMNVEV (reference sequence). The length of the CDR3 is 16 residues. The CDR3 region has the DNA TGTGCCAGCAGCCCTCTCTCCGGACTAGCCTTCAATGAGCAGTTCTTC. It is translated as CASSPLSGLAFNEQFF.

This chain links TRBV5-1 with TRBJ1-1, with unresolved D. The CDR3 is 15 amino acids. Germline V lookup: CDR1 SGHRS, CDR2 YFSETQ. The V end was cut by 0 bases, the J end by 1 base, with 10 bases between. The CDR3 loop is CASSLVGTGNTEAFF. In nucleotides, the CDR3 is TGCGCCAGCAGCTTGGTGGGAACGGGGAACACTGAAGCTTTCTTT.

This clone is a singleton in its sample. The V call is TRBV9, the J call TRBJ1-4; a possible D gene is TRBD1 (5 bases). The CDR3 runs 18 residues. The germline gives CDR1 SGDLS, CDR2 YYNGEE. Trimming removed 0 bases from V and 3 bases from J, with 18 bases in between. The CDR3 nucleotides are TGTGCCAGCAGCGTAGTCGACAGACTGAGTTGGTCTAATGAAAAACTGTTTTTT. Its translation is CASSVVDRLSWSNEKLFF.

This clone was counted a single time. CDR3 in DNA: TGCAGCGGCCCGAGTCCGGTGGGGTCACTCACAGATACGCAGTATTTT. This codes for CSGPSPVGSLTDTQYF. This chain links TRBV29-1 with TRBJ2-3; no reliable D call. With 7 bases removed from V and 2 bases from J, the gap between germline ends came to 22 bases. The CDR3 runs 16 residues. Germline V gene sequence: CDR1 SQVTM, CDR2 ANQGSEA.

This chain joins TRBV5-4 and TRBJ2-5; D is perhaps TRBD1 (6 bases). V lost 4 bases, J lost 2 bases, and 9 bases lay in between. The CDR3 totals 13 residues. Germline V gene lookup returns CDR1 SGHNT and CDR2 YYREEE (reference sequence). The CDR3 reads CASSKDRQETQYF. The CDR3 DNA follows: TGTGCCAGCAGCAAAGACAGGCAAGAGACCCAGTACTTC. The whole variable domain, remainder taken from reference TRBV5-4 and TRBJ2-5, is ETGVTQSPTHLIKTRGQQVTLRCSSQSGHNTVSWYQQALGQGPQFIFQYYREEENGRGNFPPRFSGLQFPNYSSELNVNALELDDSALYLCASSKDRQETQYFGPGTRLLVL.

CDR3 amino acids: CASSLVGVLENTEAFF. The CDR3 bases are TGTGCCAGCAGCTTAGTGGGAGTCCTAGAGAACACTGAAGCTTTCTTT. The chain links TRBV5-4 to TRBJ1-1; D unresolved. The CDR3 is 16 residues long. Trimming left V 2 bases short and J 1 base short, with 15 bases between. The V gene's germline CDR1 is SGHNT and CDR2 YYREEE (reference sequence).

V gene TRBV2 combines with J gene TRBJ2-7, with unresolved D. The CDR3 spans 13 residues. Looked up from germline, CDR1 is SNHLY and CDR2 is FYNNEI. V was clipped by 6 bases and J by 2 bases, with 11 bases between them. The CDR3 nucleotides read TGTGCCAGCAGCAACAGCCTTGCCTACGAGCAGTACTTC. Protein product: CASSNSLAYEQYF.

This chain connects TRBV2 to TRBJ2-3; maybe TRBD1 (6 bases). Germline V CDR1 and CDR2: SNHLY, FYNNEI. The germline V and J ends were trimmed by 8 bases and 4 bases, with 16 bases remaining between them. The CDR3 covers 14 residues. The CDR3 DNA reads TGTGCCAGCGGGGACATAGGAATTCCAGATACGCAGTATTTT. Its translation: CASGDIGIPDTQYF.

The rearrangement uses TRBV15 and TRBJ2-4; D uncertain. Deletions cut 3 bases from V and 4 bases from J, with 10 bases between. This CDR3 has 14 residues. Germline CDR1 and CDR2: LNHNV and YYDKDF (reference sequence). The CDR3: CATSSEGMKNIQYF. In DNA, the CDR3 is TGTGCCACCAGCAGTGAAGGGATGAAAAACATTCAGTACTTC.

The chain joins TRBV7-9 to TRBJ2-1, with 7 nucleotides matching TRBD1. Germline values: CDR1 SEHNR, CDR2 FQNEAQ (reference sequence). The CDR3 extends over 15 amino acids. J lost 8 bases, V lost 3 bases, and 10 bases had no gene match. The CDR3 DNA sequence: TGTGCCAGCAGCTTCCCCGGGACAGCCGTCCATGAGCAGTTCTTC. This encodes CASSFPGTAVHEQFF.

This chain joins TRBV10-1 and TRBJ2-3; 10 positions agree with TRBD2. Germline V lookup: CDR1 WNHNN, CDR2 SYGVQD (reference sequence). The CDR3 runs to 16 residues. After removal of 8 bases from V and 4 bases from J, the junction contained 12 bases not matched to a gene. CDR3 region: CASPSGAAGGADTQYF. For the CDR3, the DNA is TGCGCCAGCCCTAGCGGGGCAGCGGGAGGGGCAGATACGCAGTATTTT.